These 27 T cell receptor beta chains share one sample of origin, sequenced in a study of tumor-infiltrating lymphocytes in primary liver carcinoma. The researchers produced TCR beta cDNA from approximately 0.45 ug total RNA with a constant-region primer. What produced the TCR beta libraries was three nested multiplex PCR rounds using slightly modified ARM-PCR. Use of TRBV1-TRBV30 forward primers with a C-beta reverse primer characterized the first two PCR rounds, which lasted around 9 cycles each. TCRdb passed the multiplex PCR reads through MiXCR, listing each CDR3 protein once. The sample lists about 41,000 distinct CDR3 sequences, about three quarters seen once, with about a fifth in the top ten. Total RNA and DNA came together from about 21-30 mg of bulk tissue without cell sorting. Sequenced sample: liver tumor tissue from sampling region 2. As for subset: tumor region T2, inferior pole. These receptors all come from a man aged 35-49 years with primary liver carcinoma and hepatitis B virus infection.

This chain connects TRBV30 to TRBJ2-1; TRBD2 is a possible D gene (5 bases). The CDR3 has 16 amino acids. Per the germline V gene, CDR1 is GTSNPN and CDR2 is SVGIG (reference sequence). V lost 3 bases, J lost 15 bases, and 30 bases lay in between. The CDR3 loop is CAWSRPGSESRNKRFF. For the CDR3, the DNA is TGTGCCTGGAGCCGGCCGGGGTCTGAGTCCCGCAATAAGCGGTTCTTC.

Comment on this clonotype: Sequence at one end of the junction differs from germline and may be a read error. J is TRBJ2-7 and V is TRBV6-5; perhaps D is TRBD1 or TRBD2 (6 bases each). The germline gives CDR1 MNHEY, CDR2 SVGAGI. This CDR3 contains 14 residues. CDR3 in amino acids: CASARTLNRGEQYF. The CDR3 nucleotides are TGTGCCAGCGCCCGGACATTAAATAGGGGGGAGCAGTATTTC.

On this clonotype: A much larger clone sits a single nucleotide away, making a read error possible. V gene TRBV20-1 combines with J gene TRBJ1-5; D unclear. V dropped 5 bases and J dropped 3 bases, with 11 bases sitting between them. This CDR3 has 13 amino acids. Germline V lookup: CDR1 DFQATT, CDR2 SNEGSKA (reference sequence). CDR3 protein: CSARKYNNQPQHF. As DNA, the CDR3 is TGCAGTGCTCGGAAATATAACAATCAGCCCCAGCATTTT.

CDR3 protein: CASRPPDRQGAYNEQFF. CDR3 in DNA: TGTGCCAGCAGACCCCCCGACAGACAGGGGGCCTACAATGAGCAGTTCTTC. The V and J genes are TRBV28 and TRBJ2-1, with 9 positions matching TRBD1. Germline V gene sequence: CDR1 MDHEN, CDR2 SYDVKM. V lost 6 bases and J lost 2; bases outside the gene matches: 11. This CDR3 contains 17 residues. The variable domain in full, completed from reference TRBV28 and TRBJ2-1, reads DVKVTQSSRYLVKRTGEKVFLECVQDMDHENMFWYRQDPGLGLRLIYFSYDVKMKEKGDIPEGYSVSREKKERFSLILESASTNQTSMYLCASRPPDRQGAYNEQFFGPGTRLTVL.

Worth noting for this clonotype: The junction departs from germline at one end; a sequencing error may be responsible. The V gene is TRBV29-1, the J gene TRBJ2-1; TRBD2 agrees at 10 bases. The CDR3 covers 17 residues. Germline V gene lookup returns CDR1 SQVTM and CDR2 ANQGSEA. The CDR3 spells CSVSRTSGSSPCNEQFF. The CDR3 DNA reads TGTAGCGTCTCCAGGACTAGCGGCTCGAGCCCCTGCAATGAGCAGTTCTTC.

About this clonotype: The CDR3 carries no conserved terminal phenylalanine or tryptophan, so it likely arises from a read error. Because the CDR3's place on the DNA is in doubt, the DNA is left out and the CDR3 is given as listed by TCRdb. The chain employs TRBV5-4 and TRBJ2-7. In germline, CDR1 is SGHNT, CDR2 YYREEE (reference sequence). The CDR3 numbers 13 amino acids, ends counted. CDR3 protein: CASSWDRSYEHYL.

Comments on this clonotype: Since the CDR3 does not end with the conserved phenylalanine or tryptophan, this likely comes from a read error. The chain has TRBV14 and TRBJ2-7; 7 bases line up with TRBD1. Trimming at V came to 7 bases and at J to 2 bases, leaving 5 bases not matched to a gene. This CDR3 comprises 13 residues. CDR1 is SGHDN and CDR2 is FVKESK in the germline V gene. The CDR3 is CASNRTGTYEQYL. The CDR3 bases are TGTGCCAGCAACCGGACAGGAACCTACGAGCAGTACCTC.

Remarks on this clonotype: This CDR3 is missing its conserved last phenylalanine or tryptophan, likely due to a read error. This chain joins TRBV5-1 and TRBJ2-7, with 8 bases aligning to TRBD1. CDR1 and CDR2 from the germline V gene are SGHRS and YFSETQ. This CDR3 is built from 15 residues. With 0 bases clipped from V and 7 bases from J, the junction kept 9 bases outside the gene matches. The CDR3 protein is CASSLEAGGFYEQYI. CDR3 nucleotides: TGCGCCAGCAGCTTGGAAGCAGGGGGCTTCTATGAGCAGTACATC.

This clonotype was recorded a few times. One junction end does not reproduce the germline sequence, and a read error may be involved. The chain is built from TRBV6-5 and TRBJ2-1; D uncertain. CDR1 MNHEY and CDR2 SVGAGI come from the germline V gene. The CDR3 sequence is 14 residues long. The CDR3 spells CASSPMSSYNEQLF. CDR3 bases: TGTGCCAGCAGCCCTATGAGCTCCTACAATGAGCAACTCTTC.

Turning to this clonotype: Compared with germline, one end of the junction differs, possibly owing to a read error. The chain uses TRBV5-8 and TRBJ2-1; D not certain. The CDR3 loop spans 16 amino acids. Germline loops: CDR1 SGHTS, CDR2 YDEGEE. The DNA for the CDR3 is TGTGTCAGCAGCTTGGGTGAAGTAAGGGCTTACAATGAGCAGTTCTTC. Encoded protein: CVSSLGEVRAYNEQFF.

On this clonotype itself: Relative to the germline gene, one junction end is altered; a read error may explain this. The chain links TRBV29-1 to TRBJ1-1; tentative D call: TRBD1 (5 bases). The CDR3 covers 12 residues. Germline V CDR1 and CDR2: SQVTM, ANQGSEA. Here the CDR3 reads CGVDGGPREDFF. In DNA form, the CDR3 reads TGCGGCGTTGACGGGGGTCCCAGGGAGGATTTCTTT. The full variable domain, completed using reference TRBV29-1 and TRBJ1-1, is SAVISQKPSRDICQRGTSLTIQCQVDSQVTMMFWYRQQPGQSLTLIATANQGSEATYESGFVIDKFPISRPNLTFSTLTVSNMSPEDSSIYLCGVDGGPREDFFGQGTRLTVV.

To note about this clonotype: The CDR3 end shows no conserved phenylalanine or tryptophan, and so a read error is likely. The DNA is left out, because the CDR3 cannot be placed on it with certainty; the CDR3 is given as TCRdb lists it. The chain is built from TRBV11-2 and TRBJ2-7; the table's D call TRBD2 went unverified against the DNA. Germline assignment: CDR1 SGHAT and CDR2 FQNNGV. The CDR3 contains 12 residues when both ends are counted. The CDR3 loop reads CASSRTSDEQHI.

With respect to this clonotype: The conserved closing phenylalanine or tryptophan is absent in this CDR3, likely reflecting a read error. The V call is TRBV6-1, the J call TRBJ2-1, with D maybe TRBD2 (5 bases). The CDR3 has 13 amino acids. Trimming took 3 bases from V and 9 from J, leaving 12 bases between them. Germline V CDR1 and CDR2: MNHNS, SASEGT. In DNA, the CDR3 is TGTGCCAGCAGTGACGGGGTAGGGAGTGAGCAGTTCGTC. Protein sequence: CASSDGVGSEQFV.

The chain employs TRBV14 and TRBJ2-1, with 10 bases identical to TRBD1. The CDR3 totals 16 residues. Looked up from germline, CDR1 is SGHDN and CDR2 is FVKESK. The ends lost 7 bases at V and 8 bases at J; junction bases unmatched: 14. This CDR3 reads CASNHSTGGIVHEQFF. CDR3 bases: TGTGCCAGCAACCACTCGACAGGGGGCATTGTCCATGAGCAGTTCTTC.

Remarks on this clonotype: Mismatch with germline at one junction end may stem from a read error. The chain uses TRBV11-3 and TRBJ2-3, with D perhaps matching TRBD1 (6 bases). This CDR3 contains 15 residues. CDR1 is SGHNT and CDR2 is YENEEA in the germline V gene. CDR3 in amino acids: CVSCLGVGDTDTQYF. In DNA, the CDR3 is TGTGTCAGCTGTTTAGGGGTAGGGGACACAGATACACAGTATTTT.

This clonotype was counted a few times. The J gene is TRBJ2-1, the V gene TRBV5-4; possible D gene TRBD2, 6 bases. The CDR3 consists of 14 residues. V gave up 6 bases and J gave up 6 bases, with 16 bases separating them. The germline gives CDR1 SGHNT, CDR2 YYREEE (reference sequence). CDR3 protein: CASNLGDGSNEQFF. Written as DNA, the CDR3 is TGTGCCAGCAACCTTGGAGACGGGAGCAATGAGCAGTTCTTC. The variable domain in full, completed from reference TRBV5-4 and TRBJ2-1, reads ETGVTQSPTHLIKTRGQQVTLRCSSQSGHNTVSWYQQALGQGPQFIFQYYREEENGRGNFPPRFSGLQFPNYSSELNVNALELDDSALYLCASNLGDGSNEQFFGPGTRLTVL.

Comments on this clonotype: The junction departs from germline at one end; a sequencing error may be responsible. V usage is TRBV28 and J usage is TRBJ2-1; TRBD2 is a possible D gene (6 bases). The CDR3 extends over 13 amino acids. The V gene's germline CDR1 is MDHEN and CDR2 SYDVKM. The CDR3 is CARSLAEYDEQFF. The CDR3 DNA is TGTGCCAGGAGTTTAGCGGAGTACGATGAGCAGTTCTTC.

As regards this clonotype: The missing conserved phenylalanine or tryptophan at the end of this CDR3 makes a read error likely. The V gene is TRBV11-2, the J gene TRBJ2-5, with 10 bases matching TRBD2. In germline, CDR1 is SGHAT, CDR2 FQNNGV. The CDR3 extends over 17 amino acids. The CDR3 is CTSSLRLAGDSSETQYL. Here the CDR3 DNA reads TGTACCAGCAGCTTGAGACTAGCGGGTGACTCGAGCGAGACCCAGTACCTC.

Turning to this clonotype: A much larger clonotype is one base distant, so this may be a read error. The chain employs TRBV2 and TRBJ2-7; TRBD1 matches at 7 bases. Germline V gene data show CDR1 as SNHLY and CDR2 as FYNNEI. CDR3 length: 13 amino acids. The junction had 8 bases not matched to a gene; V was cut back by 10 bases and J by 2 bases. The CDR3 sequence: CANRKGQTYEQYF. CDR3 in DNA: TGTGCCAACAGAAAGGGACAGACCTACGAGCAGTACTTC. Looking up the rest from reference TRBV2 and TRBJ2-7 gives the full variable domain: EPEVTQTPSHQVTQMGQEVILRCVPISNHLYFYWYRQILGQKVEFLVSFYNNEISEKSEIFDDQFSVERPDGSNFTLKIRSTKLEDSAMYFCANRKGQTYEQYFGPGTRLTVT.

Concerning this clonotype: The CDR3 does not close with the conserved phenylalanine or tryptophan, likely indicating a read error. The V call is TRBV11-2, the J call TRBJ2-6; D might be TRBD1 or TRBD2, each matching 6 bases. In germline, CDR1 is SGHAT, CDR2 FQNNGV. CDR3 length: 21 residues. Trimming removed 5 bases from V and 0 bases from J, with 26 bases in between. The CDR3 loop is CASSMGGGRGISLSGANVLTI. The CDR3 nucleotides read TGTGCCAGCAGCATGGGGGGAGGCAGGGGAATTTCCCTCTCTGGGGCCAACGTCCTGACTATC.

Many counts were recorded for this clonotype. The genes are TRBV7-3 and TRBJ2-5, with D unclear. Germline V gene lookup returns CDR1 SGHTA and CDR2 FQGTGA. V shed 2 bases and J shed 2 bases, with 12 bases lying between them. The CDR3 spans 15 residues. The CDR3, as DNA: TGTGCCAGCAGCTTAGGTTTGGGTAGGCAAGAGACCCAGTACTTC. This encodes CASSLGLGRQETQYF.

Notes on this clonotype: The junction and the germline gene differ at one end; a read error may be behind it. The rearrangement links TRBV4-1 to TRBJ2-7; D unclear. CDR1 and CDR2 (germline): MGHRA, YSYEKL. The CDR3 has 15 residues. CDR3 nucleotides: TGCGCCGGCAGCCATGATACCGGGCTATACTACGAGCAGTACTTC. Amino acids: CAGSHDTGLYYEQYF.

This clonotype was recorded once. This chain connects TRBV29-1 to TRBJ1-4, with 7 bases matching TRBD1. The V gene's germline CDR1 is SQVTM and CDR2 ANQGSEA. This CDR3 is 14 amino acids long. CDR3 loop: CGISGQEHYEKLFF. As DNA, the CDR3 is TGCGGTATTTCTGGACAGGAACATTATGAAAAACTGTTTTTT.

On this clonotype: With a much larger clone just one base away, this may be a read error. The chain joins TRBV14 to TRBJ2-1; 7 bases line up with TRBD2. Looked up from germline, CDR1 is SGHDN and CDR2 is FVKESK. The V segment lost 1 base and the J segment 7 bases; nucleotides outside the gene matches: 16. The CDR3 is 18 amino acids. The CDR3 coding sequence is TGTGCCAGCAGCCAAGGGTTGTCTGGCGGGAGATCTAGGAATGAGCAGTTCTTC. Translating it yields CASSQGLSGGRSRNEQFF.

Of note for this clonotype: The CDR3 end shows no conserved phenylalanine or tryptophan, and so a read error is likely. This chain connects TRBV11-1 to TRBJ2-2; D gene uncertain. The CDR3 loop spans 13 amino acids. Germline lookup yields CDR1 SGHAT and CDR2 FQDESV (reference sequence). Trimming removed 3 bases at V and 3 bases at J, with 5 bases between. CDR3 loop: CASSFRDTGELFV. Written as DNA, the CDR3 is TGTGCCAGCAGCTTTCGGGACACCGGGGAGCTGTTTGTC.

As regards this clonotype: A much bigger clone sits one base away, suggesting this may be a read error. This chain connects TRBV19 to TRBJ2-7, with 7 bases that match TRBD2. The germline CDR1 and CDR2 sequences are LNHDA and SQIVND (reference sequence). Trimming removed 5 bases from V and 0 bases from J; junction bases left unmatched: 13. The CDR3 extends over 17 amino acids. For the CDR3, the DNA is TGTGCCAGTAGTCGAAGATCGGGCGGGAGTCACTCCTACGAGCAGTACTTC. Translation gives CASSRRSGGSHSYEQYF.

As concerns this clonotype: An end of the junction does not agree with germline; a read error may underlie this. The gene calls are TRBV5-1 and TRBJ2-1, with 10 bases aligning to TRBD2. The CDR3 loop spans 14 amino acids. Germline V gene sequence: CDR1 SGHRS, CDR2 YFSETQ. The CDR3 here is CASTLAGGYSEQFF. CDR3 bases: TGCGCTAGCACGTTAGCGGGAGGTTACAGTGAGCAGTTCTTC.